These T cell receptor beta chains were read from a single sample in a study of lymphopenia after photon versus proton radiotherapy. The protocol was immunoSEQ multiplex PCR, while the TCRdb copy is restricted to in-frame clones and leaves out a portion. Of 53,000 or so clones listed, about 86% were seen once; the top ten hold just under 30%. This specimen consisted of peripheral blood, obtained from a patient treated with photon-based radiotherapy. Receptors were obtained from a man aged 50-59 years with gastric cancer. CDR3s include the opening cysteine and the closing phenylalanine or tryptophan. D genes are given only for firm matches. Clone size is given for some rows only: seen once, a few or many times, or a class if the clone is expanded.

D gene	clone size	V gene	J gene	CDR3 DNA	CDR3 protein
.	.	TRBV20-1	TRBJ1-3	TGCAGTGCCAGACTTGAAAACACCATATATTTT	CSARLENTIYF
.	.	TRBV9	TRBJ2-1	TGTGCCAGCAGCGCGTCTAGCGATAGCTCCTACAATGAGCAGTTCTTC	CASSASSDSSYNEQFF
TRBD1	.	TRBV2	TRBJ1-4	TGTGCCAGCACCTATTCGACAGGGGCTAATGAAAAACTGTTTTTT	CASTYSTGANEKLFF
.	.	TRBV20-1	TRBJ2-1	TGCAGTGCTAGAGTGGTGGATGAGCAGTTCTTC	CSARVVDEQFF
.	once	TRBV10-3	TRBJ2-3	TGTGCCATCAGTGCGGGGGATAAAGATACGCAGTATTTT	CAISAGDKDTQYF
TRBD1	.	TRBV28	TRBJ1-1	TGTGCCAGCACTACCTCAGGGGGAATGAACACTGAAGCTTTCTTT	CASTTSGGMNTEAFF
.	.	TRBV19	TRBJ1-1	TGTGCCAGTAGAACAGGGAAAGGACTAAACACTGAAGCTTTCTTT	CASRTGKGLNTEAFF
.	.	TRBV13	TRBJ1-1	TGTGCCAGCAGCTTAGGTGGAGGCCCCACTGAAGCTTTCTTT	CASSLGGGPTEAFF
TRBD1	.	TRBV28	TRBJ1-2	TGTGCCAGCAGGGGGACAGGGGTTCTTGGCTACACCTTC	CASRGTGVLGYTF
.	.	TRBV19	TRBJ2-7	TGTGCCAGTAGAAAGGAAACCTTATCCTACGAGCAGTACTTC	CASRKETLSYEQYF
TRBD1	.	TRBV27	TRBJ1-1	TGTGCCAGCCGCGAGGGACAGCAGAACACTGAAGCTTTCTTT	CASREGQQNTEAFF
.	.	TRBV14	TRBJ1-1	TGTGCCAGCAGTCTCCGGGGCATGACTGAAGCTTTCTTT	CASSLRGMTEAFF
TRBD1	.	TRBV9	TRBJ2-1	TGTGCCAGCAGCGTCGGGACAGGGATAAATGAGCAGTTCTTC	CASSVGTGINEQFF
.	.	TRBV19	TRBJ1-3	TGTGCCAGTAGTATGGCAGGGGTCTCTGGAAACACCATATATTTT	CASSMAGVSGNTIYF
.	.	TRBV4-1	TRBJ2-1	TGCGCCAGCAGCCCTAGGGCTACCACCATTTACAATGAGCAGTTCTTC	CASSPRATTIYNEQFF
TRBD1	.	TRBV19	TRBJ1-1	TGTGCCAGTAGGACAACAGGGGGGGCTAACACTGAAGCTTTCTTT	CASRTTGGANTEAFF
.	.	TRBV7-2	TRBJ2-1	TGTGCCAGCAGCTTATCCTGGAGGGGGATGGGAGATGAGCAGTTCTTC	CASSLSWRGMGDEQFF
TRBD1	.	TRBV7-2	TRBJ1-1	TGTGCCAGCAGACACGGGACAGCGAACACTGAAGCTTTCTTT	CASRHGTANTEAFF
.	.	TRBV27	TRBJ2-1	TGTGCCAGCCGGGGGGGACAGGGAAACAATGAGCAGTTCTTC	CASRGGQGNNEQFF
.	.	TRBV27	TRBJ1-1	TGTGCCAGCAGTTTATACAGAGAGGGGACTGAAGCTTTCTTT	CASSLYREGTEAFF
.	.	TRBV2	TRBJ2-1	TGTGCCAGCAGTGCCAGCGCACCTTCGAGTGAGCAGTTCTTC	CASSASAPSSEQFF
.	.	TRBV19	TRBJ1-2	TGTGCCAGTAGTATAGACCGACTCAATGGCTACACCTTC	CASSIDRLNGYTF
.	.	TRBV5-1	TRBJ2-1	TGCGCCAGCAGACCTTATAGCAATTCATACAATGAGCAGTTCTTC	CASRPYSNSYNEQFF
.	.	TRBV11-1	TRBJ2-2	TGTGCCAGCAGCTTAGAACCGGCGGTTATCCCTCGGGAGCTGTTTTTT	CASSLEPAVIPRELFF
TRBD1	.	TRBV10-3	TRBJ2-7	TGTGCCATCAGCCGGCCCGGGACAGGGTTCTACGAGCAGTACTTC	CAISRPGTGFYEQYF
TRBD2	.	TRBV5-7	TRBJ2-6	TGTGCCAGCAGCTTCTTAGCGGGAGTAGCAGGGGCCAACGTCCTGACTTTC	CASSFLAGVAGANVLTF
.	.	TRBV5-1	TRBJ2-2	TGCGCCAGCAGCCCCGCTAGCCAGAACACCGGGGAGCTGTTTTTT	CASSPASQNTGELFF
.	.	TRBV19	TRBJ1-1	TGTGCCAGTAGTTCCACCCAGGATCGTGGAGGGACGATTGTAGCTTTCTTT	CASSSTQDRGGTIVAFF
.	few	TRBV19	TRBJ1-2	TGTGCCAGTAGAGTTGGCGTTTGGAACTATGGCTACACCTTC	CASRVGVWNYGYTF
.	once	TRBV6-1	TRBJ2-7	TGTGCCAGCAGTGGGGGACTGCGGGGCTACGAGCAGTACTTC	CASSGGLRGYEQYF
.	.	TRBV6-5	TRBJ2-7	TGTGCCAGCAGTTACTCCGACAGGCGGGACGAGCAGTACTTC	CASSYSDRRDEQYF
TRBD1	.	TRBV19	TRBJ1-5	TGTGCCAGTAGTATAACAGGGGGCGAGGGTCAGCCCCAGCATTTT	CASSITGGEGQPQHF
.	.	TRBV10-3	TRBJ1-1	TGTGCCATCCATGCGGGAGTTCGCACTGAAGCTTTCTTT	CAIHAGVRTEAFF
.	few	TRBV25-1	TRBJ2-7	TGTGCCAGCAGTGAATATCCCACTTACGAGCAGTACTTC	CASSEYPTYEQYF
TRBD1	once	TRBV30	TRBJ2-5	TGTGCCTGGAGTACCCCGGGCAGGGGGGAGACCCAGTACTTC	CAWSTPGRGETQYF